The clone carrying this T cell receptor beta chain was counted ten times or more. Its specificity is unknown. This CDR3 is built from 14 residues. Germline CDR1 and CDR2: SGHRS and YFSETQ. V lost 1 base to trimming and J lost 5 bases, with 12 bases between them. These data belong to a study of identical twins. The study, taken as a whole, reports: Out-of-frame alpha sequences common to twins exhibited a surplus of low generation probability. Models underestimated how often monozygotic twins shared out-of-frame TCR alpha. The analysis was cross-sectional rather than longitudinal within donors.

Healthy Caucasians supplied all donations. TCRdb used MiXCR to reprocess the 5' RACE reads, holding one entry per CDR3 protein. The sample includes 100,000 or so distinct CDR3 sequences, just under 6% of them seen just once. This chain uses TRBV5-1 with TRBJ2-5; D is perhaps TRBD1 (6 bases). Material for sequencing was memory T cells sorted from blood. The source of this sequence is a woman in her forties or fifties in good health. The chain's CDR3 is CASSLSTGRETQYF. CDR3 nucleotide sequence: TGCGCCAGCAGCTTGTCCACAGGGCGGGAGACCCAGTACTTC.